The 7 T cell receptor beta chains reported below all come from one sample, sequenced in a study of T cells in Graves' hyperthyroidism and ophthalmopathy. Template material for amplifying TCR beta CDR3 regions consisted of RNA transcripts. TCR CDR3 underwent first-round RT-PCR with the HTBI primer set. TCRdb used MiXCR to reprocess the multiplex PCR reads, holding one entry per CDR3 protein. The sample holds a few hundred thousand distinct CDR3 sequences; 15% to 20% are singletons and the top ten take roughly 44%. The sample taken for sequencing was blood. These receptors were taken from a man aged 35 to 55 with Graves' hyperthyroidism.

In this sample, this clonotype turned up a few times. The chain carries TRBV6-1 and TRBJ1-2; no definite D call. CDR1 and CDR2 (germline): MNHNS, SASEGT. Trimming cost V 7 bases and J 4 bases, with 13 bases left between them. There are 13 residues in the CDR3. CDR3 in DNA: TGTGCCAGCATGTCAAGACTGATCTATGGCTACACCTTC. Its protein product is CASMSRLIYGYTF.

There are many counts of this clonotype. The J gene is TRBJ2-5, the V gene TRBV3-1, with TRBD1 matching 12 bases. Trimming removed 7 bases from V and 5 bases from J; junction bases left unmatched: 8. This CDR3 spans 15 amino acids. CDR1 and CDR2 (germline): LGHDT, YNNKEL (reference sequence). The CDR3: CASTRDRGQGETQYF. As DNA, the CDR3 is TGTGCCAGCACCAGGGACAGGGGGCAAGGGGAGACCCAGTACTTC.

This clonotype was seen many times. The chain joins TRBV20-1 to TRBJ1-2; 9 positions match TRBD1. CDR3 size: 15 residues. CDR1 DFQATT and CDR2 SNEGSKA come from the germline V gene (reference sequence). J lost 5 bases, V lost 3 bases, and 10 bases had no gene match. The CDR3 sequence: CSARPLDRGDYGYTF. DNA of the CDR3: TGCAGTGCTAGGCCCCTGGACAGGGGAGATTATGGCTACACCTTC.

This clonotype was observed many times. The chain recombines TRBV18 with TRBJ2-7; D might be TRBD1 (6 bases). V shed 0 bases and J shed 5 bases, with 11 bases lying between them. The CDR3 loop spans 14 amino acids. CDR1 KGHSH and CDR2 LQKENI come from the germline V gene. The CDR3 region is CASSPPTGSNEQYF. Here the CDR3 DNA reads TGTGCCAGCTCACCACCGACAGGAAGCAACGAGCAGTACTTC.

This clonotype was seen repeatedly, ten times or more. V gene TRBV20-1 combines with J gene TRBJ1-1; D not certain. The CDR3 is made up of 15 amino acids. In germline, CDR1 is DFQATT, CDR2 SNEGSKA (reference sequence). V shed 3 bases and J shed 1 base, with 15 bases lying between them. This CDR3 is CSARIVGRSNTEAFF. CDR3 DNA: TGCAGTGCTAGGATCGTTGGACGGTCGAACACTGAAGCTTTCTTT.

This clonotype has just a few counts. The gene calls are TRBV29-1 and TRBJ1-2; D may be TRBD1 (5 bases). The CDR3 totals 14 residues. The germline V and J ends were trimmed by 4 bases and 7 bases, with 19 bases remaining between them. CDR1 SQVTM and CDR2 ANQGSEA come from the germline V gene. CDR3 protein: CSVGLGDSVFGYTF. The CDR3 DNA sequence: TGCAGCGTTGGCCTAGGGGATTCGGTCTTTGGCTACACCTTC.

This clonotype was detected ten times or more. The chain links TRBV5-1 to TRBJ1-6; TRBD1 is a possible D gene (5 bases). Germline CDR1 is SGHRS and CDR2 is YFSETQ. The CDR3 spans 15 residues. V lost 4 bases and J lost 7, with 15 bases in between. The CDR3 DNA follows: TGCGCCAGCAGCCTACAGGACGGGGGAAATTCACCCCTCCACTTT. Amino acid sequence: CASSLQDGGNSPLHF. Full variable domain (remainder filled in from reference TRBV5-1 and TRBJ1-6): KAGVTQTPRYLIKTRGQQVTLSCSPISGHRSVSWYQQTPGQGLQFLFEYFSETQRNKGNFPGRFSGRQFSNSRSEMNVSTLELGDSALYLCASSLQDGGNSPLHFGNGTRLTVT.